This T cell receptor (beta chain) was recorded in a study of Ad26.COV2.S vaccination and SARS-CoV-2 variants. Treatment noted: around 19 received Ad26.COV2.S at low or high dose, single or two shots; a few received placebo; per-sample allocation not given. The study sampled participants on day 63 after the first vaccine or placebo injection. This table comes from immunoSEQ multiplex PCR, and its TCRdb copy is limited to in-frame clones, with some not included. Among some 250,000 clones listed, roughly 90% were seen once. Source: peripheral blood, taken in a trial of Ad26.COV2.S vaccine versus placebo. The source is a person between 18 and 65 years old who received the Ad26.COV2.S COVID-19 vaccine or a placebo.

The CDR3 is CASPSSGNTIYF. The CDR3 DNA reads as TGTGCCAGCCCGAGCTCTGGAAACACCATATATTTT. V gene TRBV19 combines with J gene TRBJ1-3; D unresolved. The V end lost 9 bases, the J end lost 0 bases, and 6 bases lay between the germline ends. Per germline, CDR1 LNHDA and CDR2 SQIVND (reference sequence). The CDR3 contains 12 residues.